The 32 T cell receptor beta chains below come from one sample, sequenced in a study of response to subunit inactivated influenza vaccine. From the RT-PCR reads, TCRdb called clonotypes with MiXCR, one entry per CDR3 protein. The sample consists of hundreds of thousands of distinct CDR3 sequences, around 15% of them appearing once. The sample consisted of PBMCs from blood, taken less than 15 days before vaccination. These receptors were collected from a man between 50 and 59 years old who received an inactivated influenza vaccine.

V usage is TRBV12-3 or TRBV12-4 and J usage is TRBJ2-1, with TRBD1 matching over 7 bases. This CDR3 has 16 amino acids. After removal of 6 bases from V and 0 bases from J, the junction contained 8 bases not matched to a gene. CDR3 region: CASRTGWGSSYNEQFF. The DNA of the CDR3 is TGTGCCAGCAGGACAGGGTGGGGAAGCTCCTACAATGAGCAGTTCTTC.

The sample holds a few counts of this clonotype. As DNA, the CDR3 is TGTGCCAGCAGCAACGTGCGCACTCAGCCCCAGCATTTT. This encodes CASSNVRTQPQHF. The chain is built from TRBV27 and TRBJ1-5; D gene unclear. The CDR3 is made up of 13 amino acids. CDR1 and CDR2 (germline): MNHEY, SMNVEV (reference sequence). Trimming removed 6 bases from V and 6 bases from J, with 12 bases in between.

Ten or more counts support this clonotype. The CDR3 loop is CASSLSGRGDGYTF. The CDR3 coding sequence is TGTGCCAGCAGTTTATCGGGCAGGGGGGATGGCTACACCTTC. The rearrangement joins TRBV27 to TRBJ1-2; 7 positions agree with TRBD1. The V and J ends lost 0 bases and 6 bases, in that order; junction bases with no gene match: 4. The CDR3 has 14 amino acids. Germline loops: CDR1 MNHEY, CDR2 SMNVEV (reference sequence).

This clonotype came up a few times. The J gene is TRBJ1-1, the V gene TRBV20-1, with D possibly TRBD1 on 6 matching bases. The CDR3 is 18 amino acids. The germline V and J ends were trimmed by 3 bases and 0 bases, with 23 bases remaining between them. Germline CDR1 DFQATT, CDR2 SNEGSKA (reference sequence). CDR3 sequence: CSASPTRGGTNMNTEAFF. For the CDR3, the DNA is TGCAGTGCTAGCCCCACCCGGGGCGGGACAAACATGAACACTGAAGCTTTCTTT.

The chain has TRBV3-1 and TRBJ2-7; 7 bases are shared with TRBD1. This CDR3 contains 18 residues. J gave up 2 bases and V 1 base, and 14 bases lay outside the gene matches. Per the germline V gene, CDR1 is LGHDT and CDR2 is YNNKEL (reference sequence). For the CDR3, the DNA is TGTGCCAGCAGCCAAGCGTTAGCCGGGACAGCTTTTACCTACGAGCAGTACTTC. Translation gives CASSQALAGTAFTYEQYF.

This clonotype was recorded a few times. The chain uses TRBV7-2 and TRBJ2-7; the D gene is possibly TRBD1 (5 bases). CDR1 and CDR2 from the germline V gene are SGHTA and FQGNSA. There are 13 residues in the CDR3. V lost 1 base and J lost 9, with 13 bases in between. In nucleotides, the CDR3 is TGTGCCAGCAGCTTAGGGGGCAGGGCTTGGCAGTACTTC. As protein: CASSLGGRAWQYF. Full variable domain (remainder filled in from reference TRBV7-2 and TRBJ2-7): GAGVSQSPSNKVTEKGKDVELRCDPISGHTALYWYRQSLGQGLEFLIYFQGNSAPDKSGLPSDRFSAERTGGSVSTLTIQRTQQEDSAVYLCASSLGGRAWQYFGPGTRLTVT.

This clonotype was found many times. This chain connects TRBV5-1 to TRBJ2-1; TRBD1 matches at 8 bases. The germline V gene has CDR1 SGHRS and CDR2 YFSETQ. CDR3 length: 16 amino acids. V was clipped by 4 bases and J by 9 bases; unmatched bases: 15. The CDR3 sequence: CASSPPPGQVIGEQFF. CDR3 coding DNA: TGCGCCAGCAGCCCCCCACCGGGACAGGTCATCGGTGAGCAGTTCTTC.

The chain joins TRBV13 to TRBJ1-2; weak D call: TRBD1 (5 bases). The CDR3 contains 14 residues. Germline CDR1 PRHDT, CDR2 FYEKMQ (reference sequence). Trimming stripped 5 bases from V and 7 bases from J, with 17 bases between. CDR3: CASSLGTADIGYTF. The CDR3, as DNA: TGTGCCAGCAGCCTTGGGACCGCCGATATTGGCTACACCTTC.

This clonotype was counted ten times or more. The chain recombines TRBV28 with TRBJ2-7; TRBD1 agrees at 8 bases. Trimming cost V 6 bases and J 4 bases; bases outside gene matches: 14. Germline V gives CDR1 MDHEN, CDR2 SYDVKM. CDR3 length: 16 residues. The CDR3, as DNA: TGTGCCAGCAGCAACCGGGCAAGGACAGGGTCGTACGAGCAGTACTTC. This translates into CASSNRARTGSYEQYF.

A few counts support this clonotype. This rearrangement joins TRBV20-1 to TRBJ1-5; 8 bases match TRBD1. This CDR3 region has 15 residues. V was clipped by 5 bases and J by 1 base; unmatched bases: 7. Germline V gives CDR1 DFQATT, CDR2 SNEGSKA (reference sequence). This CDR3 is CSASDRGLSNQPQHF. In DNA, the CDR3 is TGCAGTGCTTCAGACAGGGGCCTCAGCAATCAGCCCCAGCATTTT.

V is TRBV7-2 and J is TRBJ2-7; D remains ambiguous. The CDR3 is 15 amino acids. CDR1 and CDR2 (germline): SGHTA, FQGNSA. With 5 bases removed from V and 3 bases from J, the gap between germline ends came to 17 bases. CDR3 loop: CASSTSRGSGYEQYF. The CDR3 DNA sequence: TGTGCCAGCAGCACATCCCGTGGCAGTGGCTACGAGCAGTACTTC.

This rearrangement joins TRBV6-5 to TRBJ2-7, with 10 positions matching TRBD2. Germline CDR1 reads MNHEY; CDR2 reads SVGAGI. With V trimmed by 0 bases and J by 7 bases, 6 bases remained unmatched. The CDR3 is 15 residues long. DNA for the CDR3: TGTGCCAGCAGTTACTCTCTAGCGGGAGAAAGGGAGCAGTACTTC. It encodes CASSYSLAGEREQYF.

The gene calls are TRBV20-1 and TRBJ2-4; 9 nucleotides align to TRBD2. V shed 4 bases and J 8 bases; nucleotides not matched to a gene: 9. The CDR3 runs to 14 residues. Looked up from germline, CDR1 is DFQATT and CDR2 is SNEGSKA (reference sequence). CDR3 coding DNA: TGCAGTGCTACGGGTAGCGGGAGTAGGGACATTCAGTACTTC. This encodes CSATGSGSRDIQYF.

A few counts support this clonotype. CDR3 region: CSARASYLAGAQETQYF. The CDR3 bases are TGCAGTGCTAGAGCGTCCTACTTAGCGGGCGCCCAAGAGACCCAGTACTTC. This chain joins TRBV20-1 and TRBJ2-5; 7 bases are a match to TRBD2. The CDR3 is made up of 17 amino acids. Germline V lookup: CDR1 DFQATT, CDR2 SNEGSKA (reference sequence). Unmatched junction bases numbered 12, after V lost 1 base and J lost 1 base.

This clonotype was counted only a few times. V usage is TRBV6-5 and J usage is TRBJ2-7; 7 nucleotides agree with TRBD1. Per germline, CDR1 MNHEY and CDR2 SVGAGI. The CDR3 is made up of 15 amino acids. V shed 2 bases, J shed 5 bases, and the junction held 9 bases outside the gene matches. Here the CDR3 DNA reads TGTGCCAGCAGTTACACCCGACAGGGTGGCGACGAGCAGTACTTC. Translation: CASSYTRQGGDEQYF.

This clonotype was counted only a few times. The genes are TRBV7-2 and TRBJ2-7; 13 nucleotides agree with TRBD2. The CDR3 length is 15 residues. After removal of 5 bases from V and 5 bases from J, the junction contained 6 bases not matched to a gene. Germline assignment: CDR1 SGHTA and CDR2 FQGNSA. The DNA of the CDR3 is TGTGCCAGCAGCCGGACTAGCGGGGGAGTCCACGAGCAGTACTTC. Translated: CASSRTSGGVHEQYF.

J is TRBJ2-3 and V is TRBV2; either TRBD1 or TRBD2 may fit D (5 bases each). This CDR3 region has 15 residues. Trimming removed 6 bases at V and 0 bases at J, with 13 bases between. CDR1 and CDR2 from the germline V gene are SNHLY and FYNNEI. CDR3 residues: CASRRDGVSTDTQYF. The CDR3 nucleotides are TGTGCCAGCAGAAGGGACGGTGTAAGCACAGATACGCAGTATTTT.

This clonotype was found many times. The J gene is TRBJ2-5, the V gene TRBV12-3 or TRBV12-4; 7 nucleotides line up with TRBD1. Unmatched junction bases numbered 6, after V lost 3 bases and J lost 5 bases. The CDR3 runs to 14 residues. CDR3 sequence: CASSFSGQEETQYF. CDR3 DNA sequence: TGTGCCAGCAGTTTCTCCGGACAGGAGGAGACCCAGTACTTC.

This clonotype was observed at least ten times. The chain has TRBV4-2 and TRBJ2-7; the match to TRBD1 covers 7 bases. The germline gives CDR1 LGHNA, CDR2 YNFKEQ. The V segment lost 3 bases and the J segment 4 bases; nucleotides outside the gene matches: 12. This CDR3 comprises 16 residues. DNA of the CDR3: TGTGCCAGCAGCCAGGGGACAGCCGCCAACCCTTACGAGCAGTACTTC. Protein sequence: CASSQGTAANPYEQYF.

This clonotype was counted a few times. The genes are TRBV3-1 and TRBJ2-3, with TRBD1 matching 7 bases. Germline CDR1 and CDR2: LGHDT and YNNKEL (reference sequence). V lost 7 bases, J lost 4 bases, and 5 bases stayed unmatched. The CDR3 is 13 amino acids. The CDR3 loop reads CASIDRVADTQYF. The DNA of the CDR3 is TGTGCCAGCATCGACAGGGTGGCAGATACGCAGTATTTT.

The chain carries TRBV3-1 and TRBJ1-6; possible D gene TRBD1, 5 bases. Germline CDR1 is LGHDT and CDR2 is YNNKEL (reference sequence). Trimming shortened V by 1 base and J by 12 bases, and 16 bases separated the two germline ends. The CDR3 length is 15 residues. The CDR3 spells CASSQGLRSGGPLHF. DNA for the CDR3: TGTGCCAGCAGCCAAGGCTTGCGGAGTGGGGGACCCCTCCACTTT.

This rearrangement joins TRBV6-1 to TRBJ2-1; 7 nucleotides line up with TRBD2. This CDR3 contains 16 residues. V shed 7 bases, J shed 2 bases, and the junction held 11 bases outside the gene matches. Germline V CDR1 and CDR2: MNHNS, SASEGT. The CDR3 DNA follows: TGTGCCAGCAAGGTCTTGGGGGGGAGCGCCTACAATGAGCAGTTCTTC. It codes for CASKVLGGSAYNEQFF.

This clonotype was observed a handful of times. This sequence joins TRBV15 and TRBJ2-5; 9 bases agree with TRBD2. The CDR3 consists of 18 residues. V lost 0 bases, J lost 0 bases, and 8 bases stayed unmatched. Germline V gene data show CDR1 as LNHNV and CDR2 as YYDKDF (reference sequence). CDR3 sequence: CATSRDLGGGAHQETQYF. The CDR3 nucleotides read TGTGCCACCAGCAGAGATCTTGGCGGGGGGGCCCACCAAGAGACCCAGTACTTC.

This clonotype has more than one count but fewer than ten. The chain uses TRBV20-1 and TRBJ2-1, with unresolved D. Germline CDR1 and CDR2: DFQATT and SNEGSKA (reference sequence). The V gene lost 5 bases and the J gene lost 3 bases, with 14 bases spanning the gap. The CDR3 loop spans 14 amino acids. The CDR3 DNA reads TGCAGTGCTCCCCAAATTGGCCTCTACAATGAGCAGTTCTTC. Its protein is CSAPQIGLYNEQFF.

A few counts support this clonotype. CDR3 in DNA: TGTGCCAGCAGCTGGGGACGTAGAGCTAACTATGGCTACACCTTC. Protein: CASSWGRRANYGYTF. The V gene is TRBV5-6, the J gene TRBJ1-2; tentatively, D is TRBD1 (5 bases). The CDR3 covers 15 residues. CDR1 and CDR2 (germline): SGHDT, YYEEEE. Trimming left V 3 bases short and J 0 bases short, with 12 bases between.

This clonotype has at least ten counts. The gene calls are TRBV12-3 or TRBV12-4 and TRBJ1-5, with 9 bases fitting TRBD1. This CDR3 has 16 amino acids. The ends lost 5 bases at V and 3 bases at J; junction bases unmatched: 8. CDR3 DNA: TGTGCCAGCAGTCCACCGGGACAGGGTTACAATCAGCCCCAGCATTTT. The encoded protein is CASSPPGQGYNQPQHF.

This sequence joins TRBV7-9 and TRBJ2-3; 7 bases line up with TRBD1. This CDR3 is 14 amino acids long. Losses at the gene ends were 5 bases for V and 6 bases for J; bases not matched to a gene: 8. Germline V CDR1 and CDR2: SEHNR, FQNEAQ (reference sequence). CDR3 coding DNA: TGTGCCAGCAGCCCAAGACAGGGCATGGATACGCAGTATTTT. Its protein product is CASSPRQGMDTQYF.

V is TRBV10-3 and J is TRBJ2-7; possible D gene TRBD1, 5 bases. V was clipped by 3 bases and J by 0 bases, with 9 bases between them. Germline V gene lookup returns CDR1 ENHRY and CDR2 SYGVKD. CDR3 length: 14 amino acids. The CDR3 DNA sequence: TGTGCCATCAGTGACTTTGACAGCTCCTACGAGCAGTACTTC. Translated: CAISDFDSSYEQYF.

This clonotype came up a few times. In DNA form, the CDR3 reads TGTGCCAGCAGTGAAATCCAAGATACGCAGTATTTT. Amino acid sequence: CASSEIQDTQYF. The chain combines TRBV6-1 with TRBJ2-3; D gene unclear. Per germline, CDR1 MNHNS and CDR2 SASEGT. The CDR3 sequence is 12 residues long. V dropped 2 bases and J dropped 5 bases, with 5 bases sitting between them.

This clonotype was recorded a few times. The genes are TRBV5-1 and TRBJ2-7; possible D gene TRBD1, 6 bases. V was clipped by 0 bases and J by 6 bases, with 16 bases between them. The CDR3 has 15 amino acids. Germline V gene sequence: CDR1 SGHRS, CDR2 YFSETQ. The CDR3 region has the DNA TGCGCCAGCAGCTTGGAGACAGGTGTATCTAGCGAGCAGTACTTC. This gives the protein CASSLETGVSSEQYF. Complete variable domain (other parts from reference TRBV5-1 and TRBJ2-7): KAGVTQTPRYLIKTRGQQVTLSCSPISGHRSVSWYQQTPGQGLQFLFEYFSETQRNKGNFPGRFSGRQFSNSRSEMNVSTLELGDSALYLCASSLETGVSSEQYFGPGTRLTVT.

The chain combines TRBV6-1 with TRBJ2-1; D is possibly TRBD2 (6 bases). This CDR3 region has 13 residues. Trimming took 7 bases from V and 9 from J, leaving 16 bases between them. The germline gives CDR1 MNHNS, CDR2 SASEGT. As DNA, the CDR3 is TGTGCCAGCAACCGACTAGGAGGGGTTGAGCAGTTCTTC. This gives the protein CASNRLGGVEQFF.

This clonotype has a count of ten or more. The chain joins TRBV20-1 to TRBJ2-1, with 11 bases identical to TRBD2. The CDR3 sequence is 15 residues long. Germline V gene sequence: CDR1 DFQATT, CDR2 SNEGSKA (reference sequence). Trimming at V came to 5 bases and at J to 6 bases, leaving 9 bases not matched to a gene. The CDR3 DNA reads as TGCAGTGCTCGAAAACTAGCGGGGGCCGCCAATGAGCAGTTCTTC. It specifies CSARKLAGAANEQFF.